Listed here are 31 T cell receptor beta chains from one sample, sequenced in a study of identical twins. From the 5' RACE reads, TCRdb called clonotypes with MiXCR, one entry per CDR3 protein. The sample yields roughly 720,000 distinct CDR3 sequences, 15% to 20% seen once. The same data also went into a second study, on T cells expressing NK-cell markers.

Sequencing was done on a sample of PBMCs. Receptor source: a woman in her late teens or twenties in good health.

This clonotype was observed a handful of times. This chain joins TRBV7-2 and TRBJ1-1; possibly TRBD1 for D (5 bases). Germline V CDR1 and CDR2: SGHTA, FQGNSA. This CDR3 region has 14 residues. Trimming took off 6 bases at V and 6 bases at J, with 17 bases between the two ends. CDR3 sequence (DNA): TGTGCCAGCAGACGAGGGACGGCCGCCGCTGAAGCTTTCTTT. Protein sequence: CASRRGTAAAEAFF.

This clonotype was recorded a few times. The chain recombines TRBV6-1 with TRBJ1-6, with a tentative D call TRBD1 (6 bases). V shed 7 bases and J shed 6 bases, with 16 bases lying between them. Germline V lookup: CDR1 MNHNS, CDR2 SASEGT. The CDR3 spans 15 residues. The CDR3 DNA reads TGTGCCAGCACCTACAGGGCAGGGGTTAATTCACCCCTCCACTTT. Protein sequence: CASTYRAGVNSPLHF.

The table lists this clonotype with a few counts. J is TRBJ2-7 and V is TRBV12-3 or TRBV12-4, with D hard to call. The ends were cut back, 6 bases at V and 5 bases at J, with 8 bases in the middle. CDR3 size: 11 residues. CDR3 DNA: TGTGCCAGCAGCGTACGTGACGAGCAGTACTTC. It codes for CASSVRDEQYF.

This clonotype occurred a few times. This sequence joins TRBV29-1 and TRBJ2-5; 8 bases fit TRBD2. In germline, CDR1 is SQVTM, CDR2 ANQGSEA. The CDR3 consists of 13 residues. The V segment lost 7 bases and the J segment 5 bases; nucleotides outside the gene matches: 9. Here the CDR3 DNA reads TGCAGCGCAGTGCTAGCGGGCCCTGAGACCCAGTACTTC. It is translated as CSAVLAGPETQYF.

The sample holds a few counts of this clonotype. The rearrangement links TRBV3-1 to TRBJ1-3; 8 bases are shared with TRBD1. Germline V lookup: CDR1 LGHDT, CDR2 YNNKEL (reference sequence). CDR3 length: 17 residues. The V gene end was trimmed by 1 base and the J gene end by 4 bases; junction bases not matched to a gene: 9. CDR3 protein: CASSQGQGNFIGNTIYF. DNA of the CDR3: TGTGCCAGCAGCCAAGGACAGGGGAACTTTATCGGAAACACCATATATTTT.

Only a few counts were recorded for this clonotype. The chain employs TRBV5-1 and TRBJ2-5, with 13 bases matching TRBD2. This CDR3 is built from 18 residues. Germline V gene sequence: CDR1 SGHRS, CDR2 YFSETQ. The V gene end was trimmed by 4 bases and the J gene end by 2 bases; junction bases not matched to a gene: 11. The CDR3 bases are TGCGCCAGCAGCCCCGCCCTGACTAGCGGGGGGCCACAAGAGACCCAGTACTTC. Translation: CASSPALTSGGPQETQYF.

The V gene is TRBV20-1, the J gene TRBJ2-7; D not certain. V was pared by 0 bases and J by 6 bases, with 12 bases between. Germline loops: CDR1 DFQATT, CDR2 SNEGSKA (reference sequence). This CDR3 spans 13 amino acids. In nucleotides, the CDR3 is TGCAGTGCTAGAGATCCGTGGCGAGTCGAGCAGTACTTC. As protein: CSARDPWRVEQYF.

This clonotype showed up just a few times. V gene TRBV20-1 combines with J gene TRBJ1-3, with D tentatively TRBD1 (6 bases). Germline CDR1 is DFQATT and CDR2 is SNEGSKA (reference sequence). The CDR3 loop spans 13 amino acids. The V and J ends lost 5 bases and 4 bases respectively, with 12 bases between them. CDR3 coding DNA: TGCAGTGCTTTCTACAGGGCCGGAAACACCATATATTTT. As protein: CSAFYRAGNTIYF.

The chain uses TRBV5-4 and TRBJ2-1; D not certain. This CDR3 spans 14 amino acids. Trimming left V 4 bases short and J 8 bases short, with 16 bases between. Per germline, CDR1 SGHNT and CDR2 YYREEE (reference sequence). This chain's CDR3 is CASSLVQSVDEQFF. The DNA for the CDR3 is TGTGCCAGCAGCCTCGTTCAGTCTGTGGATGAGCAGTTCTTC.

This clonotype has more than one count but fewer than ten. The chain employs TRBV20-1 and TRBJ1-5; D unresolved. The germline gives CDR1 DFQATT, CDR2 SNEGSKA (reference sequence). The CDR3 consists of 13 residues. V gave up 6 bases and J gave up 9 bases, with 18 bases separating them. CDR3 region: CSALERARGPQHF. The CDR3 DNA reads as TGCAGTGCCCTAGAGAGGGCCCGAGGGCCCCAGCATTTT.

A few counts support this clonotype. The chain recombines TRBV9 with TRBJ1-5, with D unresolved. This CDR3 is built from 15 residues. Trimming stripped 0 bases from V and 2 bases from J, with 9 bases between. Per the germline V gene, CDR1 is SGDLS and CDR2 is YYNGEE. CDR3 region: CASSVAGQGNQPQHF. Written as DNA, the CDR3 is TGTGCCAGCAGCGTAGCTGGCCAGGGCAATCAGCCCCAGCATTTT. Filled out from reference TRBV9 and TRBJ1-5, the complete variable domain reads DSGVTQTPKHLITATGQRVTLRCSPRSGDLSVYWYQQSLDQGLQFLIQYYNGEERAKGNILERFSAQQFPDLHSELNLSSLELGDSALYFCASSVAGQGNQPQHFGDGTRLSIL.

This clonotype was observed a single time. The V call is TRBV15, the J call TRBJ1-2; TRBD1 matches at 8 bases. Germline trimming cut 5 bases from V and 7 bases from J; bases unmatched to any gene: 9. Germline assignment: CDR1 LNHNV and CDR2 YYDKDF (reference sequence). This CDR3 is built from 14 residues. CDR3: CATSGKGQGVGYTF. The CDR3 bases are TGTGCCACCAGCGGAAAAGGACAGGGAGTTGGCTACACCTTC.

The rearrangement uses TRBV5-1 and TRBJ1-1; D not certain. This CDR3 comprises 14 residues. V gave up 1 base and J gave up 0 bases, with 7 bases separating them. Germline V gives CDR1 SGHRS, CDR2 YFSETQ. CDR3 coding DNA: TGCGCCAGCAGCTTGTTCCAAGTGAACACTGAAGCTTTCTTT. Amino acids: CASSLFQVNTEAFF. Based on the CDR3 plus reference TRBV5-1 and TRBJ1-1, the full variable domain is KAGVTQTPRYLIKTRGQQVTLSCSPISGHRSVSWYQQTPGQGLQFLFEYFSETQRNKGNFPGRFSGRQFSNSRSEMNVSTLELGDSALYLCASSLFQVNTEAFFGQGTRLTVV.

This clonotype was detected a few times. At one of its ends the junction is not consistent with the germline gene, which may arise from a read error. The rearrangement uses TRBV7-2 and TRBJ2-3; a possible D gene is TRBD2 (5 bases). The germline CDR1 and CDR2 sequences are SGHTA and FQGNSA. The CDR3 runs to 13 residues. The CDR3 coding sequence is TGTGCCAGCAGCCCCTCTAGCAGAGATACGCAGTATTTT. Its protein is CASSPSSRDTQYF. Based on the CDR3 plus reference TRBV7-2 and TRBJ2-3, the full variable domain is GAGVSQSPSNKVTEKGKDVELRCDPISGHTALYWYRQSLGQGLEFLIYFQGNSAPDKSGLPSDRFSAERTGGSVSTLTIQRTQQEDSAVYLCASSPSSRDTQYFGPGTRLTVL.

The V gene is TRBV12-3 or TRBV12-4, the J gene TRBJ2-3; TRBD1 matches at 10 bases. Trimming removed 5 bases from V and 3 bases from J; junction bases left unmatched: 5. This CDR3 has 15 amino acids. This CDR3 is CASSEGQGPTDTQYF. The CDR3 region has the DNA TGTGCCAGCAGTGAGGGACAGGGGCCGACAGATACGCAGTATTTT.

This chain connects TRBV5-5 to TRBJ1-1, with D tentatively TRBD1 (5 bases). The CDR3 covers 13 residues. V was cut by 4 bases and J by 3 bases, with 10 bases left in between. From germline, CDR1 is SGHKS and CDR2 YYEKEE (reference sequence). CDR3 nucleotides: TGTGCCAGCAGCCAAAGGGGTTACACTGAAGCTTTCTTT. Protein product: CASSQRGYTEAFF.

V is TRBV20-1 and J is TRBJ2-2; D remains unclear. The germline V gene has CDR1 DFQATT and CDR2 SNEGSKA (reference sequence). The CDR3 length is 13 residues. V was trimmed by 1 base and J by 5 bases, leaving 8 bases between them. CDR3 bases: TGCAGTGCTAGAGCTTCTAAAACCGGGGAGCTGTTTTTT. Translation: CSARASKTGELFF.

The chain employs TRBV9 and TRBJ2-2; unclear D gene. From germline, CDR1 is SGDLS and CDR2 YYNGEE. Trimming stripped 5 bases from V and 2 bases from J, with 4 bases between. This CDR3 comprises 12 residues. The CDR3 is CASRDNTGELFF. CDR3 nucleotides: TGTGCCAGCAGGGATAACACCGGGGAGCTGTTTTTT.

The chain employs TRBV12-3 or TRBV12-4 and TRBJ2-1; D is possibly TRBD2 (6 bases). This CDR3 is built from 14 residues. Trimming removed 6 bases at V and 7 bases at J, with 16 bases between. CDR3 nucleotide sequence: TGTGCCAGCAGCTCGTGGGGGGTGGCGAATGAGCAGTTCTTC. Encoded protein: CASSSWGVANEQFF.

This chain links TRBV25-1 with TRBJ1-1, with D maybe TRBD1 (5 bases). Trimming took off 4 bases at V and 6 bases at J, with 9 bases between the two ends. CDR1 and CDR2 from the germline V gene are MGHDK and SYGVNS. The CDR3 runs to 12 residues. The CDR3 loop reads CASSVGVSEAFF. In DNA form, the CDR3 reads TGTGCCAGCAGTGTGGGGGTTTCTGAAGCTTTCTTT.

V gene TRBV10-3 combines with J gene TRBJ2-7; D possibly uses TRBD1 or TRBD2 (5 bases each). Germline CDR1 is ENHRY and CDR2 is SYGVKD. V was shortened by 7 bases and J by 2 bases, with 21 bases between the two germline ends. This CDR3 comprises 16 residues. The CDR3 is CAITTTTGTPTYEQYF. DNA of the CDR3: TGTGCCATCACCACGACAACCGGGACCCCAACCTACGAGCAGTACTTC.

This clonotype was found a few times. The chain is built from TRBV5-1 and TRBJ1-2; D perhaps matches TRBD1 (5 bases). V dropped 5 bases and J dropped 3 bases, with 14 bases sitting between them. The CDR3 loop spans 14 amino acids. Germline V gene lookup returns CDR1 SGHRS and CDR2 YFSETQ. The CDR3 loop reads CASRSRDGHYGYTF. CDR3 in DNA: TGCGCCAGCAGGTCAAGGGACGGACACTATGGCTACACCTTC.

This clonotype has a handful of counts. The V gene is TRBV21-1, the J gene TRBJ1-2; TRBD1 is the table's D call, not checked against the DNA. TRBV21-1 is listed as a pseudogene. This CDR3 spans 16 amino acids. This CDR3 reads CASSPPGQVTNYGYTF. The CDR3 DNA sequence: TGTGCCAGCAGCCCCCCAGGGCAGGTGACCAACTATGGCTACACCTTC.

This clonotype was observed a handful of times. The chain recombines TRBV20-1 with TRBJ2-1; perhaps TRBD1 as D (6 bases). The CDR3 is 13 amino acids. The V and J ends lost 6 bases and 5 bases respectively, with 14 bases between them. CDR1 DFQATT and CDR2 SNEGSKA come from the germline V gene (reference sequence). The CDR3 bases are TGCAGTGCAGAGGGAGAGGGGGACAATGAGCAGTTCTTC. Translating it yields CSAEGEGDNEQFF.

This clonotype appeared a few times. V and J are TRBV12-3 or TRBV12-4 and TRBJ2-3, with a tentative D call TRBD2 (6 bases). The CDR3 is 14 residues long. V was pared by 6 bases and J by 6 bases, with 16 bases between. CDR3 coding DNA: TGTGCCAGCAGCCCCGGACTACCACCGGATACGCAGTATTTT. As protein: CASSPGLPPDTQYF.

The chain combines TRBV9 with TRBJ2-7; D is unclear. Germline lookup yields CDR1 SGDLS and CDR2 YYNGEE. The CDR3 contains 14 residues. V was shortened by 0 bases and J by 5 bases, with 12 bases between the two germline ends. CDR3 nucleotides: TGTGCCAGCAGCGTAGATGGCAGTTCCCACGAGCAGTACTTC. Amino acids: CASSVDGSSHEQYF. The whole variable domain, filled in from reference TRBV9 and TRBJ2-7, reads DSGVTQTPKHLITATGQRVTLRCSPRSGDLSVYWYQQSLDQGLQFLIQYYNGEERAKGNILERFSAQQFPDLHSELNLSSLELGDSALYFCASSVDGSSHEQYFGPGTRLTVT.

V gene TRBV6-5 combines with J gene TRBJ2-3; D not certain. CDR3 size: 14 residues. Looked up from germline, CDR1 is MNHEY and CDR2 is SVGAGI. V gave up 2 bases and J gave up 6 bases, with 12 bases separating them. As DNA, the CDR3 is TGTGCCAGCAGTTACCCAGGACCCACGGATACGCAGTATTTT. As protein: CASSYPGPTDTQYF.

This clonotype appeared many times. The chain links TRBV5-1 to TRBJ1-1; D gene ambiguous. V lost 4 bases to trimming and J lost 4 bases, with 14 bases between them. The CDR3 has 14 amino acids. Germline lookup yields CDR1 SGHRS and CDR2 YFSETQ. CDR3 sequence (DNA): TGCGCCAGCAGCCAAGGCAAGGGCGCCACTGAAGCTTTCTTT. Translation gives CASSQGKGATEAFF.

This clonotype was found many times. This sequence joins TRBV29-1 and TRBJ1-1; tentative D call: TRBD1 (6 bases). The V end was cut by 5 bases, the J end by 3 bases, with 13 bases between. The germline V gene encodes CDR1 SQVTM and CDR2 ANQGSEA. The CDR3 length is 13 residues. The CDR3: CSVRRGWDTEAFF. For the CDR3, the DNA is TGCAGCGTTCGCAGGGGATGGGACACTGAAGCTTTCTTT.

The chain has TRBV3-1 and TRBJ2-1; 15 bases are a match to TRBD2. In germline, CDR1 is LGHDT, CDR2 YNNKEL (reference sequence). This CDR3 spans 16 amino acids. The V and J ends lost 5 bases and 8 bases, in that order; junction bases with no gene match: 7. CDR3 sequence: CASSSGLAGGSYEQFF. The CDR3 DNA reads TGTGCCAGCAGCTCGGGACTAGCGGGGGGTTCGTATGAGCAGTTCTTC.

This clonotype was observed a few times. This chain links TRBV12-3 or TRBV12-4 with TRBJ1-3; D not resolved. With 3 bases removed from V and 0 bases from J, the gap between germline ends came to 9 bases. There are 15 residues in the CDR3. The CDR3 nucleotides are TGTGCCAGCAGTTTCGGCCTGATCTCTGGAAACACCATATATTTT. It specifies CASSFGLISGNTIYF.